These 32 T cell receptor beta chains were all obtained from the same sample, sequenced in a study of T cell responses to AZD1222 COVID-19 vaccine. Sequencing was performed with immunoSEQ multiplex PCR; in TCRdb, only in-frame clones are kept and a portion is missing. In the table there are tens of thousands of clones, roughly nine tenths of which are singletons. Material: peripheral blood, obtained 28 days after the second AZD1222 dose. The receptors derive from an adult who received the AZD1222 COVID-19 vaccine.

This chain joins TRBV5-8 and TRBJ2-2; 11 nucleotides match TRBD2. CDR3 size: 17 residues. Germline V gene sequence: CDR1 SGHTS, CDR2 YDEGEE. V shed 3 bases and J 7 bases; nucleotides not matched to a gene: 11. The chain's CDR3 is CASSSWVAGGPDGELFF. CDR3 in DNA: TGTGCCAGCAGCTCCTGGGTAGCGGGAGGGCCGGACGGGGAGCTGTTTTTT.

The V and J genes are TRBV5-4 and TRBJ2-1; possible D gene TRBD2, 6 bases. The CDR3 is 16 residues long. V gave up 0 bases and J gave up 6 bases, with 16 bases separating them. Germline V gives CDR1 SGHNT, CDR2 YYREEE (reference sequence). CDR3 in DNA: TGTGCCAGCAGCTTGGTTGGCGGGACCAGCCCCAATGAGCAGTTCTTC. Translated: CASSLVGGTSPNEQFF.

This clone came up once. V gene TRBV6-5 combines with J gene TRBJ1-1, with D uncertain. V was cut by 7 bases and J by 0 bases, with 15 bases left in between. Germline V gene data show CDR1 as MNHEY and CDR2 as SVGAGI. The CDR3 is 15 residues long. In DNA, the CDR3 is TGTGCCAGCAAGAATGGTCAAGGGATGAACACTGAAGCTTTCTTT. Its translation is CASKNGQGMNTEAFF.

The chain links TRBV27 to TRBJ2-5; 10 positions agree with TRBD2. Germline V gene lookup returns CDR1 MNHEY and CDR2 SMNVEV (reference sequence). The J segment lost 5 bases and the V segment lost 6 bases, leaving 3 bases of the junction unmatched. This CDR3 contains 13 residues. The DNA of the CDR3 is TGTGCCAGCAGGATTAGCGGGAGGGAGACCCAGTACTTC. As protein: CASRISGRETQYF.

The J gene is TRBJ2-3, the V gene TRBV2; no reliable D call. This CDR3 has 17 residues. CDR1 and CDR2 from the germline V gene are SNHLY and FYNNEI. V was trimmed by 6 bases and J by 0 bases, leaving 19 bases between them. The CDR3 here is CASSSDETNSSTDTQYF. The DNA of the CDR3 is TGTGCCAGCAGCTCAGACGAGACAAATTCTAGCACAGATACGCAGTATTTT.

The chain combines TRBV7-8 with TRBJ2-3, with D perhaps TRBD1 (6 bases). CDR1 is SGHVS and CDR2 is FQNEAQ in the germline V gene. V dropped 1 base and J dropped 3 bases, with 11 bases sitting between them. The CDR3 runs 15 residues. The CDR3 region is CASSLVGGRTDTQYF. The DNA of the CDR3 is TGTGCCAGCAGCTTAGTAGGGGGTAGGACAGATACGCAGTATTTT.

The chain employs TRBV7-9 and TRBJ1-1; D gene ambiguous. This CDR3 spans 10 amino acids. V was clipped by 2 bases and J by 5 bases, with 0 bases between them. CDR1 is SEHNR, CDR2 FQNEAQ, per germline (reference sequence). Written as DNA, the CDR3 is TGTGCCAGCAGCTTAACTGAAGCTTTCTTT. This encodes CASSLTEAFF.

The CDR3, as DNA: TGTGCCAGCAGTCCCCAGGGACGGGGGGGGCGCATGAGCAATCAGCCCCAGCATTTT. Its translation is CASSPQGRGGRMSNQPQHF. J is TRBJ1-5 and V is TRBV6-6, with TRBD1 as a possible D gene (6 bases). Trimming left V 5 bases short and J 1 base short, with 24 bases between. Germline CDR1 and CDR2: MNHNY and SVGAGI (reference sequence). CDR3 length: 19 residues.

V is TRBV7-9 and J is TRBJ1-2; D is unresolved. The CDR3 sequence is 12 residues long. V was cut by 8 bases and J by 8 bases, with 15 bases left in between. Per the germline V gene, CDR1 is SEHNR and CDR2 is FQNEAQ (reference sequence). The DNA of the CDR3 is TGTGCCAGCTCCCCGACAAGGCACGGCTACACCTTC. Its protein product is CASSPTRHGYTF.

The J gene is TRBJ2-1, the V gene TRBV7-9; 10 bases agree with TRBD2. CDR3 length: 16 residues. Per the germline V gene, CDR1 is SEHNR and CDR2 is FQNEAQ (reference sequence). V lost 1 base and J lost 7; bases outside the gene matches: 7. In DNA, the CDR3 is TGTGCCAGCAGCTTAGTTCTAGCGGGAGTATCAAATGAGCAGTTCTTC. Translation gives CASSLVLAGVSNEQFF.

The chain carries TRBV11-2 and TRBJ2-1; D is perhaps TRBD2 (7 bases). Germline assignment: CDR1 SGHAT and CDR2 FQNNGV. V lost 3 bases and J 7 bases, leaving 13 bases between the germline ends. This CDR3 is 14 amino acids long. DNA for the CDR3: TGTGCCAGCAGCTTTAGGGGGAGGGCGAATGAGCAGTTCTTC. Translating gives CASSFRGRANEQFF.

The rearrangement uses TRBV19 and TRBJ1-4, with a possible D match to TRBD1 (5 bases). Germline V gene data show CDR1 as LNHDA and CDR2 as SQIVND (reference sequence). The CDR3 spans 15 residues. Deletions cut 6 bases from V and 0 bases from J, with 11 bases between. The CDR3, as DNA: TGTGCCAGTAGCAAGACAGATTCAACTAATGAAAAACTGTTTTTT. It specifies CASSKTDSTNEKLFF. The full variable domain, in which reference TRBV19 and TRBJ1-4 provide the parts outside the CDR3, is DGGITQSPKYLFRKEGQNVTLSCEQNLNHDAMYWYRQDPGQGLRLIYYSQIVNDFQKGDIAEGYSVSREKKESFPLTVTSAQKNPTAFYLCASSKTDSTNEKLFFGSGTQLSVL.

The J gene is TRBJ2-7, the V gene TRBV6-1; possible D gene TRBD2, 6 bases. Trimming took 2 bases from V and 3 from J, leaving 20 bases between them. The germline V gene has CDR1 MNHNS and CDR2 SASEGT. This CDR3 is built from 17 residues. In nucleotides, the CDR3 is TGTGCCAGCAGTGAAATTGCGGGGACGGACCCTTTCTACGAGCAGTACTTC. It specifies CASSEIAGTDPFYEQYF.

This chain links TRBV9 with TRBJ2-5; TRBD2 matches 8 bases. The V gene end was trimmed by 5 bases and the J gene end by 5 bases; junction bases not matched to a gene: 8. Germline lookup yields CDR1 SGDLS and CDR2 YYNGEE. This CDR3 is built from 14 residues. The CDR3 protein is CASSLAGRGETQYF. In DNA form, the CDR3 reads TGTGCCAGCAGTTTAGCGGGGCGAGGGGAGACCCAGTACTTC. The full variable domain, rest sourced from reference TRBV9 and TRBJ2-5, is DSGVTQTPKHLITATGQRVTLRCSPRSGDLSVYWYQQSLDQGLQFLIQYYNGEERAKGNILERFSAQQFPDLHSELNLSSLELGDSALYFCASSLAGRGETQYFGPGTRLLVL.

The chain recombines TRBV7-2 with TRBJ2-7; D remains unclear. V lost 0 bases, J lost 6 bases, and 12 bases lay in between. Germline V CDR1 and CDR2: SGHTA, FQGNSA. The CDR3 is 14 amino acids. In DNA form, the CDR3 reads TGTGCCAGCAGCTTAGCGCGGCTCGGTGGCGAGCAGTACTTC. Protein product: CASSLARLGGEQYF.

The CDR3 region has the DNA TGTGCCAGCAGCCCGCCCCCAGGGACTAGCGGTTCTAATGAGCAGTTCTTC. Its protein product is CASSPPPGTSGSNEQFF. The chain links TRBV11-2 to TRBJ2-1, with 11 nucleotides matching TRBD2. CDR1 is SGHAT, CDR2 FQNNGV, per germline. Losses at the gene ends were 5 bases for V and 7 bases for J; bases not matched to a gene: 13. CDR3 length equals 17 residues.

This chain connects TRBV7-3 to TRBJ2-7; 9 nucleotides align to TRBD2. CDR1 SGHTA and CDR2 FQGTGA come from the germline V gene. CDR3 length: 14 amino acids. V lost 1 base, J lost 3 bases, and 1 base stayed unmatched. This CDR3 reads CASSLNSGSYEQYF. The CDR3 coding sequence is TGTGCCAGCAGCTTAAATAGCGGGAGCTACGAGCAGTACTTC.

The chain is built from TRBV19 and TRBJ1-3; D is ambiguous. Germline loops: CDR1 LNHDA, CDR2 SQIVND (reference sequence). The CDR3 contains 15 residues. Trimming removed 4 bases at V and 0 bases at J, with 10 bases between. The CDR3 DNA reads as TGTGCCAGTAGTACGGACGCCAGCTCTGGAAACACCATATATTTT. This encodes CASSTDASSGNTIYF.

The V and J genes are TRBV15 and TRBJ2-3; D unresolved. Germline V gene sequence: CDR1 LNHNV, CDR2 YYDKDF (reference sequence). This CDR3 spans 14 amino acids. V dropped 1 base and J dropped 4 bases, with 9 bases sitting between them. The CDR3 DNA follows: TGTGCCACCAGCAGAGCTTGGGAATCAGATACGCAGTATTTT. Its protein is CATSRAWESDTQYF.

This clone was found many times. The chain uses TRBV9 and TRBJ1-1; D is possibly TRBD1 (5 bases). Germline loops: CDR1 SGDLS, CDR2 YYNGEE. The CDR3 length is 15 residues. V lost 6 bases and J 4 bases, leaving 19 bases between the germline ends. This CDR3 reads CASNLEGFSGTEAFF. Here the CDR3 DNA reads TGTGCCAGCAACCTGGAGGGGTTCAGCGGCACTGAAGCTTTCTTT.

The chain couples TRBV18 to TRBJ2-1; D unresolved. Trimming took 3 bases from V and 9 from J, leaving 15 bases between them. Germline CDR1 and CDR2: KGHSH and LQKENI. CDR3 length: 14 amino acids. The chain's CDR3 is CASSPASLAIEQFF. Written as DNA, the CDR3 is TGTGCCAGCTCACCGGCGAGTTTGGCGATTGAGCAGTTCTTC.

This chain connects TRBV30 to TRBJ2-7; TRBD2 agrees at 9 bases. The V and J ends lost 6 bases and 3 bases, in that order; junction bases with no gene match: 15. Germline V lookup: CDR1 GTSNPN, CDR2 SVGIG (reference sequence). This CDR3 has 16 residues. The CDR3 region has the DNA TGTGCCTGTGATGCGGTGGGGCGGGAGGGCCGCTACGAGCAGTACTTC. Translating it yields CACDAVGREGRYEQYF.

This clone appeared once. The rearrangement joins TRBV5-5 to TRBJ1-1, with D maybe TRBD1 (6 bases). With 3 bases removed from V and 8 bases from J, the gap between germline ends came to 14 bases. Germline V gene lookup returns CDR1 SGHKS and CDR2 YYEKEE (reference sequence). The CDR3 sequence is 13 residues long. CDR3 bases: TGTGCCAGCAGCTCCAGGGGTACCGGGGAAGCTTTCTTT. Encoded protein: CASSSRGTGEAFF.

J is TRBJ1-4 and V is TRBV15; D remains ambiguous. CDR1 and CDR2 from the germline V gene are LNHNV and YYDKDF (reference sequence). The CDR3 runs 15 residues. V was clipped by 0 bases and J by 5 bases, with 10 bases between them. The CDR3 DNA follows: TGTGCCACCAGCAGAGACTCACCGCTCAATGAAAAACTGTTTTTT. This gives the protein CATSRDSPLNEKLFF.

The chain combines TRBV19 with TRBJ1-1; 9 nucleotides align to TRBD1. The CDR3 is 15 residues long. The J segment lost 7 bases and the V segment lost 4 bases, leaving 10 bases of the junction unmatched. The germline V gene encodes CDR1 LNHDA and CDR2 SQIVND (reference sequence). Here the CDR3 reads CASSTGQGRMGEAFF. CDR3 nucleotides: TGTGCCAGTAGTACGGGACAGGGTCGTATGGGTGAAGCTTTCTTT. The variable domain in full, with the rest retrieved from reference TRBV19 and TRBJ1-1, is DGGITQSPKYLFRKEGQNVTLSCEQNLNHDAMYWYRQDPGQGLRLIYYSQIVNDFQKGDIAEGYSVSREKKESFPLTVTSAQKNPTAFYLCASSTGQGRMGEAFFGQGTRLTVV.

This chain links TRBV10-1 with TRBJ1-1, with 7 bases matching TRBD1. V lost 0 bases to trimming and J lost 4 bases; unmatched junction nucleotides: 14. This CDR3 comprises 18 residues. CDR1 and CDR2 from the germline V gene are WNHNN and SYGVQD (reference sequence). The CDR3 DNA reads as TGCGCCAGCAGTGAGTCGAAAGGCGAGGGGGCAATTATCACTGAAGCTTTCTTT. This codes for CASSESKGEGAIITEAFF.

The chain combines TRBV18 with TRBJ2-3; D ambiguous. From germline, CDR1 is KGHSH and CDR2 LQKENI. Trimming stripped 2 bases from V and 0 bases from J, with 12 bases between. The CDR3 contains 16 residues. The CDR3 bases are TGTGCCAGCTCACCAAACAGAGTATCTAGCACAGATACGCAGTATTTT. Its protein is CASSPNRVSSTDTQYF.

This clone came up once. This chain connects TRBV18 to TRBJ2-7; D gene uncertain. The germline V gene encodes CDR1 KGHSH and CDR2 LQKENI. The CDR3 loop spans 14 amino acids. V was shortened by 0 bases and J by 2 bases, with 8 bases between the two germline ends. The CDR3 DNA is TGTGCCAGCTCACCACCGTCGGGCGCCTACGAGCAGTACTTC. It yields the protein CASSPPSGAYEQYF.

The rearrangement links TRBV6-5 to TRBJ2-1, with D possibly being TRBD2 (5 bases). This CDR3 is 11 amino acids long. From germline, CDR1 is MNHEY and CDR2 SVGAGI. V was shortened by 6 bases and J by 8 bases, with 8 bases between the two germline ends. The CDR3: CASSKADEQFF. CDR3 bases: TGTGCCAGCAGCAAAGCGGATGAGCAGTTCTTC.

The rearrangement uses TRBV28 and TRBJ2-5; D possibly corresponds to TRBD2 (6 bases). Germline-derived CDR1 and CDR2 are MDHEN and SYDVKM. This CDR3 is 15 amino acids long. V was shortened by 1 base and J by 2 bases, with 11 bases between the two germline ends. CDR3 nucleotides: TGTGCCAGCAGTTTATTTGGCGGAGGGCAAGAGACCCAGTACTTC. Its protein is CASSLFGGGQETQYF.

The gene calls are TRBV9 and TRBJ2-1; D is ambiguous. V was trimmed by 0 bases and J by 6 bases, leaving 13 bases between them. This CDR3 has 15 amino acids. Germline CDR1 is SGDLS and CDR2 is YYNGEE. DNA for the CDR3: TGTGCCAGCAGCGTAGGCCAGCTCGGTAGCAATGAGCAGTTCTTC. This gives the protein CASSVGQLGSNEQFF.

The chain is built from TRBV5-4 and TRBJ2-7; 12 nucleotides line up with TRBD2. There are 14 residues in the CDR3. Germline-derived CDR1 and CDR2 are SGHNT and YYREEE (reference sequence). The J segment lost 9 bases and the V segment lost 0 bases, leaving 4 bases of the junction unmatched. The CDR3 DNA is TGTGCCAGCAGCTTGGGGCTAGCGGGAGGGCCGCAGTACTTC. Protein: CASSLGLAGGPQYF.